The rows below give T cell receptor beta chains drawn from one sample of a study of CD8 T cells in Susac syndrome. A single record per CDR3 protein comes from TCRdb applying MiXCR to the immunoSEQ multiplex PCR reads. The profile shows some 170,000 distinct CDR3 sequences, roughly 93% of them singletons. Specimen: CD4+ T cells from PBMCs. The origin of the receptors is a human donor in good health. Both conserved end residues are part of each CDR3. A D gene is named only where the DNA matches it firmly. A row's size may be missing; if present it is once, few, many or a size class.

d_gene	j_gene	abundance	v_gene	CDR3nt	CDR3aa
TRBD1	TRBJ2-3	.	TRBV7-2	TGTGCCAGCAGCCAAAGGGACAGACTGGGCACAGATACGCAGTATTTT	CASSQRDRLGTDTQYF
.	TRBJ1-3	.	TRBV12-3/TRBV12-4	TGTGCCAGCAGGGCGAATCGGGGGCTAGGAAACACCATATATTTT	CASRANRGLGNTIYF
.	TRBJ1-4	.	TRBV7-9	TGTGCCAGCAGCCTTGGGACTGGAGAAAAACTGTTTTTT	CASSLGTGEKLFF
.	TRBJ1-3	.	TRBV5-1	TGCGCCAGCAGCGCGGGCCTCTCTGGAAACACCATATATTTT	CASSAGLSGNTIYF
.	TRBJ1-1	.	TRBV7-2	TGTGCCAGCACCCTCAGAGGGGGGGCGGGCACTGAAGCTTTCTTT	CASTLRGGAGTEAFF
TRBD1	TRBJ1-4	.	TRBV12-3/TRBV12-4	TGTGCCAGCAGTCCGCAGGGGACAGATGAAAAACTGTTTTTT	CASSPQGTDEKLFF
TRBD2	TRBJ2-5	.	TRBV11-2	TGTGCCAGCAGCTACCTTGCAGGCTCGGGGGGAGAGACCCAGTACTTC	CASSYLAGSGGETQYF
.	TRBJ1-5	.	TRBV28	TGTGCCAGCAGTTTCCCCGGGAGATTCTTAAGCAATCAGCCCCAGCATTTT	CASSFPGRFLSNQPQHF
.	TRBJ1-6	.	TRBV10-2	TGCGCCAGCAGTGAGTCGAGGGAATTCGCACCCCTCCACTTT	CASSESREFAPLHF
.	TRBJ2-5	.	TRBV5-1	TGCGCCAGCAGCTTACAATCGGGGAGTGAGACCCAGTACTTC	CASSLQSGSETQYF
TRBD2	TRBJ2-7	.	TRBV12-3/TRBV12-4	TGTGCCAGCAGCGCGGGGGGCTCCTCCTACGAGCAGTACTTC	CASSAGGSSYEQYF
TRBD2	TRBJ2-5	.	TRBV2	TGTGCCAGCAATCGGGGGGTCCAAGAGACCCAGTACTTC	CASNRGVQETQYF
.	TRBJ1-2	.	TRBV6-1	TGTGCCAGCAGTAGAAACAGGGAATCTTACGGCTACACCTTC	CASSRNRESYGYTF
.	TRBJ1-6	.	TRBV9	TGTGCCAGCAGCCATCCGGAGTCCCAACCGCTATGGAATTCACCCCTCCACTTT	CASSHPESQPLWNSPLHF
.	TRBJ2-7	.	TRBV14	TGTGCCAGCAGCCAATACACAACCAACTCCTACGAGCAGTACTTC	CASSQYTTNSYEQYF
TRBD1	TRBJ2-6	once	TRBV3-1	TGTGCCAGCAGTCCAACTCGGACAGGAGCCTCTGGGGCCAACGTCCTGACTTTC	CASSPTRTGASGANVLTF
.	TRBJ1-6	few	TRBV6-5	TGTGCCAGCAGTTACTCGTGGGATGTAGGGTCACCCCTCCACTTT	CASSYSWDVGSPLHF
TRBD1	TRBJ1-2	.	TRBV29-1	TGCAGCGTTCTGACAGGGGGAACCTATGGCTACACCTTC	CSVLTGGTYGYTF
.	TRBJ2-3	.	TRBV10-3	TGTGCCATCAAGGATAGCACAGATACGCAGTATTTT	CAIKDSTDTQYF
.	TRBJ1-2	.	TRBV7-8	TGTGCCAGCAGCTTAGCTCGGAATAACTATGGCTACACCTTC	CASSLARNNYGYTF
TRBD1	TRBJ2-1	.	TRBV5-1	TGCGCCAGCAGCTTGGCCGAGGGACAGGCCTACAATGAGCAGTTCTTC	CASSLAEGQAYNEQFF
.	TRBJ2-5	.	TRBV5-8	TGTGCCAGCAGCTTGGAGATGAAGAGGACCCAGTACTTC	CASSLEMKRTQYF
TRBD1	TRBJ2-3	.	TRBV2	TGTGCCAGCAGTCGACAGGGGGAGGGAAATACGCAGTATTTT	CASSRQGEGNTQYF
.	TRBJ2-5	once	TRBV18	TGTGCCAGCTCACCGATTGGAGACCAAGAGACCCAGTACTTC	CASSPIGDQETQYF
TRBD2	TRBJ2-1	.	TRBV7-2	TGTGCCAGCAGCCTAGGGCCAGCGGGGGAATTAAGGAATGAGCAGTTCTTC	CASSLGPAGELRNEQFF
.	TRBJ2-1	.	TRBV20-1	TGCAGTGCTAGAGATGTCGGGGATGAGCAGTTCTTC	CSARDVGDEQFF
.	TRBJ2-3	.	TRBV3-1	TGTGCCAGCAGCCAAGATGGGAATCCCACAGATACGCAGTATTTT	CASSQDGNPTDTQYF